This is a list of T cell receptor beta chains from one sample in a study of T cell repertoires in cytomegalovirus infection. Each CDR3 protein gets one entry after TCRdb re-called the reads with MiXCR. This sample has a few hundred thousand distinct CDR3 sequences; about 18% occur once, and the top ten carry approximately 44%. The sequenced sample was CD8+ T cells from PBMCs. The receptors originated from a human donor in good health (CMV status not recorded). Some clones in this sample may be carry-over from other donors' samples. Both conserved end residues are part of each CDR3. The D gene is left open where the match is weak. The size of a clone is reported for some rows only, either as once, few or many, or as a class for expanded clones.

NA	TRBV29-1	few	TRBJ1-2	CSVDSQGPYGYTF	TGCAGCGTTGATTCCCAGGGGCCCTATGGCTACACCTTC
TRBD1	TRBV6-4	few	TRBJ1-2	CASSDLTGSYGYTF	TGTGCCAGCAGTGACTTGACAGGGAGCTATGGCTACACCTTC
NA	TRBV28	NA	TRBJ1-4	CASKDRNNEKLFF	TGTGCCAGCAAGGACAGAAATAATGAAAAACTGTTTTTT
TRBD2	TRBV7-2	NA	TRBJ2-7	CASSRGTSGGDGLPPYEQYF	TGTGCCAGCAGCCGGGGGACTAGCGGGGGGGACGGATTACCCCCCTACGAGCAGTACTTC
TRBD1	TRBV15	many	TRBJ2-1	CATSRENDRGQFF	TGTGCCACCAGCAGAGAAAACGACAGGGGGCAGTTCTTC
NA	TRBV28	many	TRBJ2-1	CASSLSAQRYNEQFF	TGTGCCAGCAGTTTATCGGCCCAGCGCTACAATGAGCAGTTCTTC
NA	TRBV6-1	NA	TRBJ2-7	CASSELPGAFYEQYF	TGTGCCAGCAGTGAACTACCAGGGGCGTTTTACGAGCAGTACTTC
TRBD1	TRBV4-1	NA	TRBJ2-3	CASKRGQGSTDTQYF	TGCGCCAGCAAGAGGGGACAGGGAAGCACAGATACGCAGTATTTT
NA	TRBV19	few	TRBJ1-5	CASSMVVYGNQPQHF	TGTGCCAGTAGTATGGTGGTCTACGGCAATCAGCCCCAGCATTTT
NA	TRBV28	few	TRBJ2-3	CASSHLAVGGGADTQYF	TGTGCCAGCAGCCATCTGGCGGTCGGGGGTGGGGCAGATACGCAGTATTTT
NA	TRBV5-5	many	TRBJ1-5	CASSPGQYNQPQHF	TGTGCCAGCAGCCCTGGACAGTACAATCAGCCCCAGCATTTT
TRBD1	TRBV7-6	few	TRBJ2-7	CASSFGTASVQYF	TGTGCCAGCAGCTTTGGGACAGCTAGTGTGCAGTACTTC
TRBD1	TRBV27	NA	TRBJ1-1	CASSAYRGGGTEAFF	TGTGCCAGCAGCGCCTACAGGGGCGGAGGGACTGAAGCTTTCTTT
NA	TRBV29-1	NA	TRBJ1-1	CSDGMEAGGTEAFF	TGCAGCGACGGGATGGAGGCTGGGGGCACTGAAGCTTTCTTT
TRBD1	TRBV29-1	few	TRBJ1-2	CSVGGLRDRVYGYTF	TGCAGCGTCGGCGGCCTCCGGGACAGGGTTTATGGCTACACCTTC
NA	TRBV25-1	many	TRBJ2-1	CASSLDRYNEQFF	TGTGCCAGCAGTCTGGACAGATACAATGAGCAGTTCTTC
NA	TRBV28	many	TRBJ2-7	CASSFADINNYEQYF	TGTGCCAGCAGTTTCGCTGACATTAATAACTACGAGCAGTACTTC
NA	TRBV6-6	NA	TRBJ1-4	CASSYAGAPAEKLFF	TGTGCCAGCAGCTACGCCGGGGCGCCGGCTGAAAAACTGTTTTTT
TRBD2	TRBV7-2	many	TRBJ2-5	CASSLDLGASGEETQYF	TGTGCCAGCAGCTTAGATTTGGGGGCTAGCGGGGAAGAGACCCAGTACTTC
NA	TRBV2	few	TRBJ2-1	CASSEARFRGRYSSYNEQFF	TGTGCCAGCAGTGAAGCAAGGTTCAGGGGCCGTTATAGCTCCTACAATGAGCAGTTCTTC
TRBD1	TRBV19	NA	TRBJ1-1	CASSIVRPGGLRTEAFF	TGTGCCAGTAGTATTGTGCGGCCAGGGGGACTGCGGACTGAAGCTTTCTTT
NA	TRBV2	NA	TRBJ1-2	CASSPADVLANYGYTF	TGTGCCAGCAGCCCCGCGGACGTGTTAGCTAACTATGGCTACACCTTC
NA	TRBV6-2/TRBV6-3	many	TRBJ2-7	CASSRDLNSEQYF	TGTGCCAGCAGCCGGGACCTGAACTCCGAGCAGTACTTC
NA	TRBV24-1	many	TRBJ2-5	CATSISPQETQYF	TGTGCCACCAGTATATCCCCCCAAGAGACCCAGTACTTC
NA	TRBV7-9	NA	TRBJ1-2	CASSSPGVGGYTF	TGTGCCAGCAGTTCACCGGGAGTGGGAGGCTACACCTTC
TRBD2	TRBV7-9	many	TRBJ2-3	CASSHRLTSGGYGTDTQYF	TGTGCCAGCAGCCACCGCCTGACTAGCGGGGGTTACGGCACAGATACGCAGTATTTT
NA	TRBV2	NA	TRBJ2-5	CASSKPQGPRPPTQYF	TGTGCCAGCAGTAAACCCCAGGGTCCCCGACCTCCCACCCAGTACTTC
NA	TRBV6-2/TRBV6-3	few	TRBJ2-5	CASSYSKSDQYQETQYF	TGTGCCAGCAGTTACTCGAAGTCAGACCAGTACCAAGAGACCCAGTACTTC
TRBD1	TRBV20-1	few	TRBJ1-2	CSARHGQGAIYGYTF	TGCAGTGCTAGACATGGACAGGGGGCCATCTATGGCTACACCTTC
NA	TRBV12-3/TRBV12-4	NA	TRBJ1-1	CASSFTGIRNTEAFF	TGTGCCAGCAGTTTTACGGGGATAAGGAACACTGAAGCTTTCTTT
NA	TRBV6-2/TRBV6-3	few	TRBJ1-5	CASSYSPLIRAQHF	TGTGCCAGCAGTTACTCTCCCCTTATTCGAGCCCAGCATTTT
NA	TRBV7-8	many	TRBJ2-7	CASSLERTPAYEQYF	TGTGCCAGCAGCTTAGAGCGCACCCCGGCCTACGAGCAGTACTTC
NA	TRBV6-2/TRBV6-3	few	TRBJ1-1	CASEGGSTEAFF	TGTGCCAGCGAGGGGGGAAGCACTGAAGCTTTCTTT
TRBD1	TRBV6-4	many	TRBJ2-3	CASSPKEGQGPDTQYF	TGTGCCAGCAGCCCTAAGGAGGGACAGGGCCCAGATACGCAGTATTTT
TRBD2	TRBV27	NA	TRBJ2-3	CASSSTSGGGDTQYF	TGTGCCAGCAGTTCGACTAGCGGGGGGGGAGATACGCAGTATTTT
NA	TRBV29-1	few	TRBJ2-3	CSVRPGSSTDTQYF	TGCAGCGTGAGGCCCGGATCTAGCACAGATACGCAGTATTTT
NA	TRBV7-2	many	TRBJ2-1	CASSPEWSSYNEQFF	TGTGCCAGCAGCCCCGAATGGAGCTCCTACAATGAGCAGTTCTTC
NA	TRBV5-6	once	TRBJ2-4	CASSLGASWPAAKNIQYF	TGTGCCAGCAGCCTGGGGGCTAGCTGGCCTGCTGCCAAAAACATTCAGTACTTC
TRBD2	TRBV28	many	TRBJ2-1	CASSGIGIAGGGHEQFF	TGTGCCAGCAGTGGGATTGGTATAGCGGGGGGGGGCCATGAGCAGTTCTTC
NA	TRBV7-9	NA	TRBJ1-2	CASSPNPRQLGYTF	TGTGCCAGCAGCCCAAATCCGCGACAGCTGGGCTACACCTTC
NA	TRBV20-1	NA	TRBJ1-2	CRGLLAGYGYTF	TGCAGGGGGTTACTGGCAGGGTATGGCTACACCTTC
NA	TRBV2	NA	TRBJ2-7	CASRGPGNYEQYF	TGTGCCAGCAGGGGGCCTGGGAACTACGAGCAGTACTTC
NA	TRBV7-2	many	TRBJ2-4	CASSQRDGEGAKNIQYF	TGTGCCAGCAGCCAGAGGGACGGTGAGGGGGCCAAAAACATTCAGTACTTC
NA	TRBV11-1	many	TRBJ1-1	CASSAEDSRKRAFF	TGTGCCAGCAGCGCAGAGGACTCCCGAAAGAGAGCTTTCTTT
NA	TRBV5-1	NA	TRBJ1-1	CASSPWVGGTEAFF	TGCGCCAGCAGCCCATGGGTTGGAGGGACTGAAGCTTTCTTT
TRBD2	TRBV4-3	NA	TRBJ2-3	CASSQWEGDTQYF	TGCGCCAGCAGCCAATGGGAGGGGGATACGCAGTATTTT
NA	TRBV6-6	many	TRBJ1-4	CASSGLPNEKLFF	TGTGCCAGCAGCGGGTTGCCTAATGAAAAACTGTTTTTT
NA	TRBV28	many	TRBJ1-4	CASSPPSETNEKLFF	TGTGCCAGCAGTCCCCCATCTGAGACTAATGAAAAACTGTTTTTT
TRBD1	TRBV4-2	few	TRBJ1-6	CASSPRRTGGESPLHF	TGTGCCAGCAGCCCCCGTCGGACAGGGGGCGAGTCACCCCTCCACTTT
TRBD2	TRBV6-5	few	TRBJ2-1	CASSYGGLAEYNEQFF	TGTGCCAGCAGTTACGGGGGACTAGCGGAGTACAATGAGCAGTTCTTC
NA	TRBV28	NA	TRBJ1-5	CASRETGSNQPQHF	TGTGCCAGCAGAGAGACAGGCAGCAATCAGCCCCAGCATTTT
NA	TRBV15	many	TRBJ1-4	CATSTRLSEFGKLFF	TGTGCCACCAGCACCCGACTTTCCGAGTTCGGAAAACTGTTTTTT
TRBD2	TRBV20-1	few	TRBJ2-7	CSAPALAAPYEQYF	TGCAGTGCTCCTGCACTAGCGGCACCCTACGAGCAGTACTTC
NA	TRBV11-2	many	TRBJ2-7	CASSLGPYSYEQYF	TGTGCCAGCAGTCTGGGGCCCTATTCCTACGAGCAGTACTTC
NA	TRBV7-8	many	TRBJ1-5	CASSWVSNQPQHF	TGTGCCAGCAGCTGGGTGAGCAATCAGCCCCAGCATTTT
NA	TRBV5-1	few	TRBJ2-2	CASSLEPTGADTGELFF	TGCGCCAGCAGCTTGGAACCCACGGGGGCTGACACCGGGGAGCTGTTTTTT
NA	TRBV7-9	NA	TRBJ2-7	CASSQRQRPYEQYF	TGTGCCAGCAGCCAAAGACAGAGACCCTACGAGCAGTACTTC
TRBD1	TRBV28	NA	TRBJ1-1	CASSPFRDRGRGGTEAFF	TGTGCCAGCAGTCCTTTCCGGGACAGGGGGCGTGGGGGCACTGAAGCTTTCTTT
NA	TRBV6-1	NA	TRBJ2-3	CASQLTTASTDTQYF	TGTGCCAGCCAACTTACAACAGCGAGCACAGATACGCAGTATTTT